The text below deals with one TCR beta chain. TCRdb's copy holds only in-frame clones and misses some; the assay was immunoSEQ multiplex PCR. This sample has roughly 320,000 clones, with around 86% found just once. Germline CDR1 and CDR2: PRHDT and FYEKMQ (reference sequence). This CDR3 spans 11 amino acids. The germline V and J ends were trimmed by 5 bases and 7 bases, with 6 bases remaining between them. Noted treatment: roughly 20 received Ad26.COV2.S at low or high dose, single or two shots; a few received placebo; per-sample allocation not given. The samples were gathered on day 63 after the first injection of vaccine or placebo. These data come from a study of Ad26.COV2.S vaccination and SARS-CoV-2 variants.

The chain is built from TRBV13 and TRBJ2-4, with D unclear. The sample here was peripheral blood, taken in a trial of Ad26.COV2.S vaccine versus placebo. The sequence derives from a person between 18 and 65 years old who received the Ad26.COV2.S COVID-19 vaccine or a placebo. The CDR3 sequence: CASSRENIQYF. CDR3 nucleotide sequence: TGTGCCAGCAGCCGAGAGAACATTCAGTACTTC.